These 23 T cell receptor beta chains came from one sample sequenced in a study of cytomegalovirus exposure and HLA in healthy donors. Amplification used 60 Vbeta primers and 13 Jbeta primers. The repertoire was sequenced with immunoSEQ multiplex PCR; TCRdb's copy has only in-frame clones and lacks some. The profile shows 89,000 or so clones, around four fifths of them singletons. Sequencing input: PBMCs. Source of these receptors: a woman in her late teens or twenties in good health and CMV-seropositive.

This chain connects TRBV10-1 to TRBJ2-5, with 9 bases fitting TRBD1. Near its end, the DNA agrees better with TRBJ2-7, so the J call may be wrong. The CDR3 sequence is 14 residues long. Germline CDR1 is WNHNN and CDR2 is SYGVQD (reference sequence). CDR3 residues: CASSAGTGLVEQYF. The CDR3 DNA follows: TGCGCCAGCAGTGCCGGGACAGGGCTTGTCGAGCAGTACTTC.

This chain connects TRBV30 to TRBJ2-1; TRBD2 is a possible D gene (5 bases). In germline, CDR1 is GTSNPN, CDR2 SVGIG (reference sequence). This CDR3 is 13 amino acids long. Trimming removed 4 bases at V and 5 bases at J, with 12 bases between. The CDR3 here is CAWNVGVHNEQFF. In DNA form, the CDR3 reads TGTGCCTGGAACGTGGGAGTCCACAATGAGCAGTTCTTC.

V usage is TRBV7-9 and J usage is TRBJ1-2, with unresolved D. Per germline, CDR1 SEHNR and CDR2 FQNEAQ (reference sequence). CDR3 length equals 15 residues. V lost 1 base and J lost 0, with 9 bases in between. CDR3 sequence reads: CASSLVGQTNYGYTF. The CDR3 coding sequence is TGTGCCAGCAGCTTAGTTGGGCAGACTAACTATGGCTACACCTTC.

The chain joins TRBV14 to TRBJ1-4, with D possibly being TRBD1 (6 bases). The CDR3 runs to 14 residues. Germline V gene sequence: CDR1 SGHDN, CDR2 FVKESK. Trimming left V 4 bases short and J 10 bases short, with 16 bases between. The CDR3 here is CASSPRDTPGKLFF. The CDR3 nucleotides are TGTGCCAGCAGCCCTAGGGACACTCCGGGAAAACTGTTTTTT.

The chain combines TRBV18 with TRBJ2-6; TRBD1 aligns across 8 bases. CDR1 is KGHSH and CDR2 is LQKENI in the germline V gene. The ends lost 2 bases at V and 0 bases at J; junction bases unmatched: 3. The CDR3 contains 17 residues. CDR3 residues: CASSPDRGTSGANVLTF. In DNA, the CDR3 is TGTGCCAGCTCACCAGACAGGGGTACCTCTGGGGCCAACGTCCTGACTTTC. The full variable domain, in which reference TRBV18 and TRBJ2-6 provide the parts outside the CDR3, is NAGVMQNPRHLVRRRGQEARLRCSPMKGHSHVYWYRQLPEEGLKFMVYLQKENIIDESGMPKERFSAEFPKEGPSILRIQQVVRGDSAAYFCASSPDRGTSGANVLTFGAGSRLTVL.

The gene calls are TRBV5-1 and TRBJ2-7; a weak D match, TRBD1 (6 bases). The CDR3 consists of 13 residues. V was shortened by 3 bases and J by 3 bases, with 10 bases between the two germline ends. Germline lookup yields CDR1 SGHRS and CDR2 YFSETQ. As DNA, the CDR3 is TGCGCCAGCAGCTGGGACATTATCTACGAGCAGTACTTC. Translation: CASSWDIIYEQYF. The full variable domain, completed using reference TRBV5-1 and TRBJ2-7, is KAGVTQTPRYLIKTRGQQVTLSCSPISGHRSVSWYQQTPGQGLQFLFEYFSETQRNKGNFPGRFSGRQFSNSRSEMNVSTLELGDSALYLCASSWDIIYEQYFGPGTRLTVT.

The CDR3 DNA reads TGTGCCAGCAGTGGTGACTGGGGGGAAAGGGGAGCTTTCTTT. Translated, it gives CASSGDWGERGAFF. This chain uses TRBV2 with TRBJ1-1; a possible D gene is TRBD1 (5 bases). Germline V gene sequence: CDR1 SNHLY, CDR2 FYNNEI. The CDR3 is made up of 14 amino acids. Trimming took 4 bases from V and 10 from J, leaving 19 bases between them. The full variable domain, with the rest looked up from reference TRBV2 and TRBJ1-1, is EPEVTQTPSHQVTQMGQEVILRCVPISNHLYFYWYRQILGQKVEFLVSFYNNEISEKSEIFDDQFSVERPDGSNFTLKIRSTKLEDSAMYFCASSGDWGERGAFFGQGTRLTVV.

This clone occurred once. J is TRBJ1-5 and V is TRBV2, with D perhaps TRBD1 (6 bases). The CDR3 is 15 amino acids. Germline CDR1 SNHLY, CDR2 FYNNEI. V shed 7 bases and J shed 1 base, with 14 bases lying between them. The CDR3 spells CASNRDTPSNQPQHF. The CDR3, as DNA: TGTGCCAGCAACCGGGACACCCCGAGCAATCAGCCCCAGCATTTT.

The CDR3 nucleotides read TGTGCCAGCAGCATGGGACAGAACACTGAAGCTTTCTTT. Residues: CASSMGQNTEAFF. V usage is TRBV7-3 and J usage is TRBJ1-1, with a tentative D call TRBD1 (6 bases). This CDR3 comprises 13 residues. Trimming shortened V by 5 bases and J by 1 base, and 8 bases separated the two germline ends. The germline CDR1 and CDR2 sequences are SGHTA and FQGTGA.

The rearrangement joins TRBV19 to TRBJ2-7; 10 positions agree with TRBD2. V dropped 3 bases and J dropped 5; count of bases not matched to a gene: 10. CDR1 and CDR2 from the germline V gene are LNHDA and SQIVND (reference sequence). CDR3 length: 16 amino acids. The CDR3 spells CASSMSLAGDQDEQYF. Written as DNA, the CDR3 is TGTGCCAGTAGTATGAGTCTAGCGGGAGACCAGGACGAGCAGTACTTC. The full variable domain, completed using reference TRBV19 and TRBJ2-7, is DGGITQSPKYLFRKEGQNVTLSCEQNLNHDAMYWYRQDPGQGLRLIYYSQIVNDFQKGDIAEGYSVSREKKESFPLTVTSAQKNPTAFYLCASSMSLAGDQDEQYFGPGTRLTVT.

The genes are TRBV5-1 and TRBJ2-1, with D unresolved. The CDR3 runs 12 residues. CDR1 SGHRS and CDR2 YFSETQ come from the germline V gene. V lost 7 bases, J lost 5 bases, and 10 bases lay in between. Written as DNA, the CDR3 is TGCGCCAGCGGAGCGTATAACAATGAGCAGTTCTTC. Protein: CASGAYNNEQFF.

This clone appeared once. CDR3 loop: CASSEGPRDSSGNTIYF. The CDR3 DNA follows: TGTGCCAGCAGTGAAGGCCCCCGGGACAGCTCTGGAAACACCATATATTTT. This chain joins TRBV6-1 and TRBJ1-3; 7 positions agree with TRBD1. CDR3 length: 17 residues. Trimming removed 1 base from V and 0 bases from J; junction bases left unmatched: 6. Germline V gives CDR1 MNHNS, CDR2 SASEGT.

The CDR3 spells CVSRLPAGGRMNTEAFF. As DNA, the CDR3 is TGTGTAAGTCGCTTACCCGCGGGGGGACGGATGAACACTGAAGCTTTCTTT. This rearrangement joins TRBV12-2 to TRBJ1-1. TRBV12-2 corresponds to a pseudogene. This CDR3 comprises 17 residues.

This CDR3 is CASASSGQGSYEQYF. The CDR3 DNA reads as TGTGCCAGCGCTTCCTCGGGACAGGGATCCTACGAGCAGTACTTC. The chain recombines TRBV28 with TRBJ2-7, with TRBD1 matching 9 bases. The V gene's germline CDR1 is MDHEN and CDR2 SYDVKM. The CDR3 covers 15 residues. With 8 bases clipped from V and 1 base from J, the junction kept 9 bases outside the gene matches.

This rearrangement joins TRBV6-1 to TRBJ2-7, with 10 bases identical to TRBD1. The CDR3 has 15 residues. Germline trimming cut 6 bases from V and 1 base from J; bases unmatched to any gene: 6. From germline, CDR1 is MNHNS and CDR2 SASEGT. CDR3 protein: CASRPWTGGSYEQYF. DNA for the CDR3: TGTGCCAGCAGGCCATGGACAGGGGGGTCCTACGAGCAGTACTTC.

The genes are TRBV5-1 and TRBJ1-1; D may be TRBD1 (6 bases). The V gene lost 4 bases and the J gene lost 1 base, with 14 bases spanning the gap. Germline V gene sequence: CDR1 SGHRS, CDR2 YFSETQ. This CDR3 contains 15 residues. CDR3 region: CASSSAGTKNTEAFF. The DNA of the CDR3 is TGCGCCAGCAGCAGTGCCGGGACAAAGAACACTGAAGCTTTCTTT.

The rearrangement joins TRBV19 to TRBJ1-2; D unresolved. Between the trimmed V and J ends, which lost 3 bases and 4 bases, there was a span of 12 bases. Germline CDR1 is LNHDA and CDR2 is SQIVND (reference sequence). This CDR3 is built from 14 residues. The CDR3 region is CASSIAGLAYGYTF. The CDR3 nucleotides read TGTGCCAGTAGTATCGCAGGCCTCGCCTATGGCTACACCTTC.

V and J are TRBV4-1 and TRBJ2-1, with 14 bases matching TRBD2. The CDR3 extends over 18 amino acids. After removal of 1 base from V and 6 bases from J, the junction contained 8 bases not matched to a gene. Germline V gives CDR1 MGHRA, CDR2 YSYEKL. For the CDR3, the DNA is TGCGCCAGCAGCCAAGGGCGACTAGCGGGAGGGCCTGGCAATGAGCAGTTCTTC. This sequence encodes CASSQGRLAGGPGNEQFF.

The chain uses TRBV27 and TRBJ1-5, with D unclear. This CDR3 region has 16 residues. Looked up from germline, CDR1 is MNHEY and CDR2 is SMNVEV (reference sequence). V lost 5 bases to trimming and J lost 3 bases, with 17 bases between them. The CDR3 DNA reads as TGTGCCAGCAGTCCGGTGGGGAGAGGAGACAATCAGCCCCAGCATTTT. Its translation: CASSPVGRGDNQPQHF.

The chain links TRBV7-9 to TRBJ2-5; 10 nucleotides align to TRBD2. Germline-derived CDR1 and CDR2 are SEHNR and FQNEAQ (reference sequence). The CDR3 runs 15 residues. Losses at the gene ends were 4 bases for V and 5 bases for J; bases not matched to a gene: 7. The chain's CDR3 is CASSYLAGGLETQYF. In DNA form, the CDR3 reads TGTGCCAGCAGCTATTTAGCGGGGGGCCTGGAGACCCAGTACTTC.

This clone has more than one count but fewer than ten. The rearrangement joins TRBV10-3 to TRBJ2-1; 7 nucleotides line up with TRBD1. Looked up from germline, CDR1 is ENHRY and CDR2 is SYGVKD. Losses at the gene ends were 6 bases for V and 8 bases for J; bases not matched to a gene: 10. The CDR3 is 14 amino acids. The CDR3 loop reads CAISRQGNRDEQFF. In DNA form, the CDR3 reads TGTGCCATCAGCCGACAGGGAAATCGGGATGAGCAGTTCTTC.

This clone was counted a single time. This chain uses TRBV5-4 with TRBJ1-1; tentative D call: TRBD1 (6 bases). Per the germline V gene, CDR1 is SGHNT and CDR2 is YYREEE (reference sequence). There are 15 residues in the CDR3. Trimming took off 0 bases at V and 1 base at J, with 10 bases between the two ends. CDR3: CASSLGGTQNTEAFF. CDR3 DNA: TGTGCCAGCAGCTTGGGGGGGACACAGAACACTGAAGCTTTCTTT.

This chain links TRBV4-1 with TRBJ1-2; TRBD1 aligns across 9 bases. Germline values: CDR1 MGHRA, CDR2 YSYEKL. There are 17 residues in the CDR3. The ends lost 0 bases at V and 4 bases at J; junction bases unmatched: 9. CDR3 region: CASSQDLGTGGGYGYTF. The CDR3 nucleotides are TGCGCCAGCAGCCAAGATCTGGGAACAGGGGGCGGCTATGGCTACACCTTC.